The 20 T cell receptor beta chains listed next were all sequenced from one sample in a study of naive and memory T cell subsets. Ligated cDNA underwent four rounds of PCR with nested alpha and beta constant region primers and SP2. Each CDR3 protein gets one entry after TCRdb re-called the 5' RACE reads with MiXCR. Of tens of thousands of distinct CDR3 sequences listed, approximately 8% are singletons. A UMI-containing oligonucleotide was joined by 3' ligation to the TCR cDNA template. The receptors were gathered from a female donor in good health.

The chain links TRBV4-1 to TRBJ1-5; 7 bases are a match to TRBD1. Trimming removed 4 bases from V and 3 bases from J; junction bases left unmatched: 12. Per germline, CDR1 MGHRA and CDR2 YSYEKL. The CDR3 is 17 residues long. CDR3 coding DNA: TGCGCCAGCAGCCTATTGTTTACAGGGGTTTTCAATCAGCCCCAGCATTTT. Protein product: CASSLLFTGVFNQPQHF.

At least ten counts were recorded for this clonotype. The genes are TRBV6-6 and TRBJ2-3; perhaps D is TRBD1 or TRBD2 (5 bases each). Germline loops: CDR1 MNHNY, CDR2 SVGAGI (reference sequence). Trimming left V 10 bases short and J 0 bases short, with 11 bases between. CDR3 length: 13 residues. The CDR3 region is CATYRTSTDTQYF. CDR3 bases: TGTGCCACCTACAGGACTAGCACAGATACGCAGTATTTT.

The chain couples TRBV20-1 to TRBJ2-1, with a weak D call TRBD2 (6 bases). Trimming removed 4 bases at V and 4 bases at J, with 20 bases between. Looked up from germline, CDR1 is DFQATT and CDR2 is SNEGSKA (reference sequence). The CDR3 runs 16 residues. CDR3 sequence reads: CSANQRTSGLYNEQFF. The CDR3 nucleotides read TGCAGTGCTAACCAACGTACAAGCGGGCTTTACAATGAGCAGTTCTTC.

The chain combines TRBV30 with TRBJ2-2, with no clear D. V was clipped by 0 bases and J by 0 bases, with 5 bases between them. Germline assignment: CDR1 GTSNPN and CDR2 SVGIG (reference sequence). The CDR3 sequence is 14 residues long. Here the CDR3 DNA reads TGTGCCTGGAGTGTGGGATCGAACACCGGGGAGCTGTTTTTT. Protein product: CAWSVGSNTGELFF.

CDR3: CSVSDSLGPNEQFF. The DNA of the CDR3 is TGCAGCGTTAGCGACAGCCTAGGGCCTAATGAGCAGTTCTTC. The V gene is TRBV29-1, the J gene TRBJ2-1; D may be TRBD1 (5 bases). Germline CDR1 reads SQVTM; CDR2 reads ANQGSEA. The CDR3 is made up of 14 amino acids. V lost 5 bases and J 7 bases, leaving 18 bases between the germline ends.

This clonotype was detected ten times or more. This rearrangement joins TRBV29-1 to TRBJ1-1, with no clear D. Trimming removed 6 bases at V and 0 bases at J, with 2 bases between. CDR3 size: 10 residues. The V gene's germline CDR1 is SQVTM and CDR2 ANQGSEA. CDR3 in DNA: TGCAGCGTGATGAACACTGAAGCTTTCTTT. It specifies CSVMNTEAFF.

The chain combines TRBV12-3 or TRBV12-4 with TRBJ2-4; TRBD1 matches 12 bases. Germline trimming cut 4 bases from V and 3 bases from J; bases unmatched to any gene: 10. The CDR3 sequence is 18 residues long. This CDR3 reads CASSYLPGQGAGKNIQYF. CDR3 DNA: TGTGCCAGCAGTTACCTTCCGGGACAGGGGGCTGGCAAAAACATTCAGTACTTC.

The chain recombines TRBV5-8 with TRBJ1-1; D may be TRBD1 (5 bases). CDR1 SGHTS and CDR2 YDEGEE come from the germline V gene. Between the trimmed V and J ends, which lost 2 bases and 4 bases, there was a span of 12 bases. This CDR3 has 14 residues. CDR3 protein: CASSLGGTRTEAFF. For the CDR3, the DNA is TGTGCCAGCAGCTTAGGAGGGACTCGCACTGAAGCTTTCTTT.

This clonotype has just a few counts. This chain connects TRBV6-5 to TRBJ2-7; 7 nucleotides align to TRBD1. The germline V gene encodes CDR1 MNHEY and CDR2 SVGAGI. CDR3 length equals 12 residues. The CDR3 reads CAVRQGVYEQYF. The CDR3 nucleotides read TGTGCGGTTAGACAGGGAGTTTACGAGCAGTACTTC.

This clonotype was detected only a few times. This chain joins TRBV20-1 and TRBJ2-2; a possible D gene is TRBD2 (6 bases). The CDR3 spans 14 residues. Germline CDR1 and CDR2: DFQATT and SNEGSKA (reference sequence). Trimming stripped 5 bases from V and 4 bases from J, with 14 bases between. The CDR3 reads CSAPGGTFTGELFF. CDR3 nucleotides: TGCAGTGCTCCCGGAGGGACGTTCACCGGGGAGCTGTTTTTT.

This clonotype was found a few times. The V call is TRBV28, the J call TRBJ2-2; 7 bases are a match to TRBD2. The CDR3 loop spans 15 amino acids. CDR1 and CDR2 from the germline V gene are MDHEN and SYDVKM. Trimming removed 4 bases from V and 7 bases from J; junction bases left unmatched: 9. CDR3 DNA: TGTGCCAGCAGTTCCCCGGGGAGGGTAATCGGGGAGCTGTTTTTT. It specifies CASSSPGRVIGELFF.

This clonotype was observed a handful of times. The chain is built from TRBV29-1 and TRBJ2-1, with 12 bases that match TRBD2. CDR3 length: 14 amino acids. CDR1 and CDR2 from the germline V gene are SQVTM and ANQGSEA. Losses at the gene ends were 0 bases for V and 15 bases for J; bases not matched to a gene: 9. CDR3 in amino acids: CSVEDRLAGGPWFF. DNA of the CDR3: TGCAGCGTTGAAGATCGCCTAGCGGGGGGGCCTTGGTTCTTC.

This chain connects TRBV9 to TRBJ2-7; D tentatively reads TRBD1 or TRBD2 (5 bases each). CDR1 is SGDLS, CDR2 YYNGEE, per germline. CDR3 length: 12 residues. Trimming left V 0 bases short and J 6 bases short, with 7 bases between. This chain's CDR3 is CASSVGGSEQYF. The CDR3 DNA reads as TGTGCCAGCAGCGTAGGGGGGTCCGAGCAGTACTTC.

This clonotype was seen a handful of times. CDR3 sequence reads: CASTAQISYEQYF. The CDR3 DNA sequence: TGTGCCAGCACCGCACAGATATCCTACGAGCAGTACTTC. The chain couples TRBV6-1 to TRBJ2-7; D remains unclear. The CDR3 extends over 13 amino acids. Germline CDR1 is MNHNS and CDR2 is SASEGT. Trimming cost V 7 bases and J 1 base, with 11 bases left between them.

The V gene is TRBV18, the J gene TRBJ1-2; tentatively, D is TRBD1 (6 bases). Germline V lookup: CDR1 KGHSH, CDR2 LQKENI. Deletions cut 1 base from V and 1 base from J, with 13 bases between. The CDR3 is made up of 16 amino acids. In nucleotides, the CDR3 is TGTGCCAGCTCACCACTCGAGGACAGCCTTAACTATGGCTACACCTTC. Translation gives CASSPLEDSLNYGYTF.

There are a few counts of this clonotype. As DNA, the CDR3 is TGTGCCAGCAGCTTATTCGGGCAGGGGGTCTCCCAAGAGACCCAGTACTTC. It is translated as CASSLFGQGVSQETQYF. The chain recombines TRBV11-2 with TRBJ2-5, with 7 bases matching TRBD1. The junction had 10 bases not matched to a gene; V was cut back by 2 bases and J by 1 base. The CDR3 totals 17 residues. Germline CDR1 is SGHAT and CDR2 is FQNNGV.

As to this clonotype: This may be a read error: a much more frequent sequence differs by one nucleotide. The gene calls are TRBV29-1 and TRBJ2-2; possibly TRBD2 for D (6 bases). Germline V gene sequence: CDR1 SQVTM, CDR2 ANQGSEA. The CDR3 length is 13 residues. The CDR3 DNA is TGCAGCGGTACAGGTTTCAGTACCGGGGGGCTGTTTTTT. Translating gives CSGTGFSTGGLFF.

This clonotype has a handful of counts. The chain is built from TRBV5-1 and TRBJ2-7; either TRBD1 or TRBD2 may supply D (5 bases each). The V end lost 3 bases, the J end lost 2 bases, and 21 bases lay between the germline ends. Germline values: CDR1 SGHRS, CDR2 YFSETQ. The CDR3 totals 17 residues. CDR3 DNA sequence: TGCGCCAGCAGCTATGGAACCGGGACCGAAATCGCCTACGAGCAGTACTTC. Amino acids: CASSYGTGTEIAYEQYF.

This chain links TRBV12-3 or TRBV12-4 with TRBJ2-4; the D gene could be TRBD1 or TRBD2 (5 bases each). V shed 1 base and J shed 1 base, with 5 bases lying between them. The CDR3 extends over 14 amino acids. The CDR3 sequence is CASSLGGAKNIQYF. CDR3 bases: TGTGCCAGCAGTTTAGGGGGGGCCAAAAACATTCAGTACTTC.

The rearrangement links TRBV18 to TRBJ2-7; TRBD2 matches at 15 bases. In germline, CDR1 is KGHSH, CDR2 LQKENI. V was clipped by 5 bases and J by 3 bases; unmatched bases: 11. This CDR3 is 18 amino acids long. Here the CDR3 reads CASSIGTSGGPSFYEQYF. CDR3 nucleotides: TGTGCCAGCTCAATCGGGACTAGCGGGGGGCCGTCTTTCTACGAGCAGTACTTC.